These 10 T cell receptor beta chains came from one sample sequenced in a study of blood T cells in healthy people across ages. Alongside a J-beta primer mix, a sample-barcoded 5' primer served in a second PCR lasting about 6 to 12 cycles. MiXCR, applied by TCRdb to the 5' RACE reads, yields one record per CDR3 protein. In the table there are around 1,800,000 distinct CDR3 sequences, more than 35% of which are singletons. Sequencing used blood. Receptors were obtained from a human donor in good health.

The chain links TRBV28 to TRBJ2-5, with unresolved D. The assigned J gene may be wrong: the sequence end matches TRBJ2-7 better. CDR1 MDHEN and CDR2 SYDVKM come from the germline V gene. This CDR3 is 15 amino acids long. The CDR3 region is CASSLSPKVGYEQYF. The CDR3 DNA reads TGTGCCAGCAGTTTATCGCCAAAGGTCGGCTACGAGCAGTACTTC.

The J gene is TRBJ2-7, the V gene TRBV10-3, with 7 bases fitting TRBD1. The trim removed 2 bases at V and 2 bases at J, leaving 12 bases unmatched. Germline CDR1 is ENHRY and CDR2 is SYGVKD. The CDR3 runs to 17 residues. This CDR3 is CAISETYSGTEAYEQYF. DNA for the CDR3: TGTGCCATCAGTGAGACTTACTCCGGGACAGAAGCCTACGAGCAGTACTTC.

This clonotype was found a few times. Here the CDR3 DNA reads TGTGCCAGCAGTTACAAGCGGGAGCGTTACCATCCAAGCACAGATACGCAGTATTTT. It codes for CASSYKRERYHPSTDTQYF. This sequence joins TRBV6-5 and TRBJ2-3; 8 bases fit TRBD2. Germline assignment: CDR1 MNHEY and CDR2 SVGAGI. The length of the CDR3 is 19 residues. V was clipped by 2 bases and J by 0 bases; unmatched bases: 13.

This rearrangement joins TRBV7-2 to TRBJ1-6, with D possibly matching TRBD1 (5 bases). The V end lost 7 bases, the J end lost 9 bases, and 13 bases lay between the germline ends. Germline V gene sequence: CDR1 SGHTA, CDR2 FQGNSA. This CDR3 spans 13 amino acids. CDR3 sequence (DNA): TGTGCCAGCACGGGGGTCGGCGGTTCACCCCTCCACTTT. It codes for CASTGVGGSPLHF. The variable domain in full, completed from reference TRBV7-2 and TRBJ1-6, reads GAGVSQSPSNKVTEKGKDVELRCDPISGHTALYWYRQSLGQGLEFLIYFQGNSAPDKSGLPSDRFSAERTGGSVSTLTIQRTQQEDSAVYLCASTGVGGSPLHFGNGTRLTVT.

The chain has TRBV11-2 and TRBJ2-2; tentatively, D is TRBD1 (6 bases). The germline V gene has CDR1 SGHAT and CDR2 FQNNGV. CDR3 size: 15 residues. Trimming cost V 5 bases and J 5 bases, with 15 bases left between them. CDR3 amino acids: CASSLRQESTGELFF. The CDR3 bases are TGTGCCAGCAGCCTCCGACAGGAGTCTACCGGGGAGCTGTTTTTT.

The chain joins TRBV6-6 to TRBJ2-3, with a possible D match to TRBD2 (5 bases). This CDR3 region has 12 residues. V dropped 8 bases and J dropped 2 bases, with 8 bases sitting between them. Per germline, CDR1 MNHNY and CDR2 SVGAGI (reference sequence). Written as DNA, the CDR3 is TGTGCCAGCTTCGGGGTCACAGATACGCAGTATTTT. Its translation is CASFGVTDTQYF.

The chain joins TRBV6-1 to TRBJ2-1; D not resolved. The germline V and J ends were trimmed by 6 bases and 9 bases, with 12 bases remaining between them. Looked up from germline, CDR1 is MNHNS and CDR2 is SASEGT. The CDR3 length is 12 residues. The CDR3 sequence: CASSYAVVEQFF. The CDR3 DNA sequence: TGTGCCAGCAGCTACGCAGTGGTTGAGCAGTTCTTC.

The rearrangement uses TRBV7-8 and TRBJ2-1; 8 bases agree with TRBD2. The germline V gene has CDR1 SGHVS and CDR2 FQNEAQ. The CDR3 has 14 residues. Trimming cost V 5 bases and J 12 bases; bases outside gene matches: 12. DNA of the CDR3: TGTGCCAGCAGCCGCGACGGGGGGGTTGGGGGGCAGTTCTTC. Amino acid sequence: CASSRDGGVGGQFF.

This chain uses TRBV6-5 with TRBJ2-2, with D unresolved. Deletions cut 4 bases from V and 7 bases from J, with 7 bases between. This CDR3 is 12 amino acids long. In germline, CDR1 is MNHEY, CDR2 SVGAGI. CDR3 residues: CASSSLSGELFF. DNA for the CDR3: TGTGCCAGCAGTTCCCTCAGCGGGGAGCTGTTTTTT.

Concerning this clonotype itself: Its ends do not fully match the called genes, so a read error is possible. The rearrangement joins TRBV9 to TRBJ2-4; tentative D call: TRBD2 (6 bases). CDR3 size: 15 residues. Germline CDR1 and CDR2: SGDLS and YYNGEE. CDR3 DNA: TGTGTCAGCAGCGCGGGGTCATTAGCCAAAAACATTCAGTACTTC. It is translated as CVSSAGSLAKNIQYF.